The rows below give T cell receptor beta chains drawn from one sample of a study of human T cells and chemical hapten exposure. TCRdb re-derived calls from the RACE reads in MiXCR, one entry per CDR3 protein. Counted here are roughly 200,000 distinct CDR3 sequences, about 25% occurring once; the ten biggest clones make up 2% to 3%. Sequencing was performed on whole blood, taken in connection with sensitization to the hapten diphenylcyclopropenone (DPC). The receptors here all came from a woman between 40 and 55 years old with alopecia areata. Some clones in this sample may be carry-over from other donors' samples. CDR3s include the opening cysteine and the closing phenylalanine or tryptophan. Each record gives: clone size, D gene, J gene, V gene, CDR3 protein, CDR3 DNA. D genes are given only for firm matches. The listing skips clone size in some rows; elsewhere it reads once, few, many or a size class.

few | . | TRBJ1-1 | TRBV20-1 | CSARELQGTEAFF | TGCAGTGCTAGAGAGTTGCAGGGCACTGAAGCTTTCTTT
. | . | TRBJ2-1 | TRBV6-4 | CASSEWDRSYNEQFF | TGTGCCAGCAGTGAATGGGACCGCTCCTACAATGAGCAGTTCTTC
few | TRBD1 | TRBJ1-2 | TRBV7-9 | CASSLASDRGDGYTF | TGTGCCAGCAGCTTAGCATCCGACAGGGGGGATGGCTACACCTTC
. | . | TRBJ2-5 | TRBV2 | CASSDFKQGRETQYF | TGTGCCAGCAGTGATTTCAAGCAAGGGCGAGAGACCCAGTACTTC
. | . | TRBJ2-1 | TRBV27 | CASSLQGLGNEQFF | TGTGCCAGCAGTTTACAGGGGCTAGGGAATGAGCAGTTCTTC
few | . | TRBJ2-7 | TRBV6-5 | CASSSQPGSYEQYF | TGTGCCAGCAGTTCACAGCCAGGGAGCTACGAGCAGTACTTC
few | . | TRBJ2-3 | TRBV20-1 | CSATNRETTDTQYF | TGCAGTGCTACCAACAGGGAAACCACAGATACGCAGTATTTT
few | . | TRBJ2-3 | TRBV24-1 | CATSGPDTQYF | TGTGCCACCAGTGGGCCAGATACGCAGTATTTT
few | . | TRBJ1-2 | TRBV6-5 | CASSGALRGVNYGYTF | TGTGCCAGCAGTGGTGCCCTCAGGGGTGTAAACTATGGCTACACCTTC
few | . | TRBJ1-5 | TRBV6-6 | CASSYPGGRLYSNQPQHF | TGTGCCAGCAGTTACCCGGGGGGCCGACTGTATAGCAATCAGCCCCAGCATTTT
. | . | TRBJ2-3 | TRBV5-8 | CASTNEGFSDTQYF | TGTGCCAGCACCAACGAGGGATTTTCAGATACGCAGTATTTT
few | . | TRBJ2-1 | TRBV5-8 | CASSFDSLGGHNEQFF | TGTGCCAGCAGCTTCGACTCTCTCGGAGGTCACAATGAGCAGTTCTTC
few | . | TRBJ2-1 | TRBV7-9 | CASSLSAYNEQFF | TGTGCCAGCAGCTTAAGCGCCTACAATGAGCAGTTCTTC
. | TRBD2 | TRBJ2-2 | TRBV9 | CASSGGTSGSVTGELFF | TGTGCCAGCAGCGGGGGGACTAGCGGGAGTGTCACCGGGGAGCTGTTTTTT
. | . | TRBJ2-1 | TRBV29-1 | CSVEGTWAYNEQFF | TGCAGCGTTGAAGGGACTTGGGCATACAATGAGCAGTTCTTC
few | TRBD1 | TRBJ2-7 | TRBV20-1 | CSASPSDRWVVNYEQYF | TGCAGTGCTAGCCCCTCGGACAGGTGGGTGGTGAACTACGAGCAGTACTTC
. | . | TRBJ2-3 | TRBV5-1 | CASRTSPTDTQYF | TGCGCCAGCAGGACTAGTCCCACAGATACGCAGTATTTT
few | TRBD2 | TRBJ2-7 | TRBV20-1 | CSASRGLAGGQRSYEQYF | TGCAGTGCTAGCCGAGGACTAGCGGGAGGGCAGCGGTCCTACGAGCAGTACTTC
. | TRBD1 | TRBJ2-5 | TRBV20-1 | CSASSGTGLETQYF | TGCAGTGCCTCTTCCGGGACAGGGCTTGAGACCCAGTACTTC
. | TRBD2 | TRBJ2-1 | TRBV20-1 | CSARGGTSGRAGNEQFF | TGCAGTGCTAGAGGGGGGACTAGCGGGAGGGCGGGCAATGAGCAGTTCTTC
. | TRBD1 | TRBJ2-7 | TRBV29-1 | CSVWDREYEQYF | TGCAGCGTTTGGGACAGGGAATACGAGCAGTACTTC
few | . | TRBJ2-7 | TRBV19 | CASSSGTPFEQYF | TGTGCCAGTAGTAGCGGGACCCCTTTTGAGCAGTACTTC
. | TRBD2 | TRBJ2-2 | TRBV9 | CASSRGTSRGATGELFF | TGTGCCAGCAGCAGAGGGACTAGCAGGGGGGCCACCGGGGAGCTGTTTTTT
few | . | TRBJ2-5 | TRBV7-2 | CASSSQGLQETQYF | TGTGCCAGCAGCTCCCAGGGACTTCAAGAGACCCAGTACTTC
. | . | TRBJ2-3 | TRBV11-2 | CASSSFSESQYF | TGTGCCAGCAGCTCCTTTTCGGAGTCGCAGTATTTT
many | . | TRBJ2-5 | TRBV5-1 | CASSLSGPPVQETQYF | TGCGCCAGCAGCTTATCGGGACCTCCGGTCCAGGAGACCCAGTACTTC
. | . | TRBJ2-3 | TRBV20-1 | CSAYPGWQHTQYF | TGCAGTGCTTACCCGGGTTGGCAACATACGCAGTATTTT
few | . | TRBJ2-5 | TRBV28 | CASSLQVLRETQYF | TGTGCCAGCAGTTTGCAGGTCCTTCGAGAGACCCAGTACTTC
many | TRBD2 | TRBJ2-3 | TRBV9 | CASNDGRRTDTQYF | TGTGCCAGCAATGACGGGAGGCGAACAGATACGCAGTATTTT
few | TRBD2 | TRBJ2-7 | TRBV7-2 | CASSLGGTSGSREQYF | TGTGCCAGCAGCTTGGGGGGGACTAGCGGGAGCCGGGAGCAGTACTTC
. | . | TRBJ2-3 | TRBV3-1 | CASSQDQAAATDTQYF | TGTGCCAGCAGCCAAGATCAGGCAGCGGCCACAGATACGCAGTATTTT
. | TRBD2 | TRBJ2-7 | TRBV20-1 | CSARGPRLAGREQYF | TGCAGTGCTAGAGGTCCCCGACTAGCGGGACGCGAGCAGTACTTC
. | . | TRBJ2-3 | TRBV29-1 | CSASGTGYRISTDTQYF | TGCAGCGCTTCCGGGACTGGCTACCGGATTAGCACAGATACGCAGTATTTT
. | . | TRBJ2-4 | TRBV19 | CASSIDLDTFNNIQYF | TGTGCCAGTAGTATCGACCTCGACACCTTCAATAACATTCAGTACTTC
. | TRBD1 | TRBJ1-6 | TRBV5-1 | CASSWGDRSSYNSPLHF | TGCGCCAGCAGCTGGGGGGACAGGAGCTCCTATAATTCACCCCTCCACTTT
. | . | TRBJ2-7 | TRBV21-1 | CASSTQREGLDDQYF | TGTGCCAGCAGCACCCAGCGGGAGGGCCTAGACGACCAGTACTTC
. | . | TRBJ2-7 | TRBV4-1 | CASSRGAEAQYF | TGCGCCAGCAGCCGAGGAGCGGAGGCCCAGTACTTC
. | . | TRBJ2-3 | TRBV10-3 | CAISAPRDTDTQYF | TGTGCCATCAGTGCCCCACGGGACACAGATACGCAGTATTTT
. | TRBD2 | TRBJ2-3 | TRBV11-2 | CASSHGTSGGTDTQYF | TGTGCCAGCAGCCACGGGACTAGCGGAGGCACAGATACGCAGTATTTT
. | . | TRBJ2-7 | TRBV7-2 | CASSAYYEQYF | TGTGCCAGCAGCGCTTACTACGAGCAGTACTTC
. | TRBD1 | TRBJ1-4 | TRBV28 | CASRGHGQGEKLFF | TGTGCCAGCAGGGGTCACGGACAGGGAGAAAAACTGTTTTTT
few | . | TRBJ1-1 | TRBV12-3/TRBV12-4 | CASSFQAGNTEAFF | TGTGCCAGCAGTTTCCAAGCCGGGAACACTGAAGCTTTCTTT
few | TRBD1 | TRBJ1-5 | TRBV6-2/TRBV6-3 | CASSYSPGAGGDNQPQHF | TGTGCCAGCAGTTACTCGCCAGGTGCAGGGGGCGACAATCAGCCCCAGCATTTT
. | . | TRBJ1-1 | TRBV6-2/TRBV6-3 | CASSYGFTEAFF | TGTGCCAGCAGTTACGGGTTCACTGAAGCTTTCTTT
. | . | TRBJ1-1 | TRBV7-9 | CASSLFGGNTEAFF | TGTGCCAGCAGCTTATTTGGCGGGAACACTGAAGCTTTCTTT
. | . | TRBJ2-7 | TRBV3-1 | CASSTSGSFYEQYF | TGTGCCAGCAGCACCTCTGGCAGCTTCTACGAGCAGTACTTC
few | . | TRBJ1-1 | TRBV7-2 | CASSLGPLNTEAFF | TGTGCCAGCAGCTTAGGACCGCTGAACACTGAAGCTTTCTTT
. | TRBD1 | TRBJ2-3 | TRBV29-1 | CSVEEGRGYLDTQYF | TGCAGCGTTGAAGAAGGCAGGGGGTATTTAGATACGCAGTATTTT
. | . | TRBJ2-1 | TRBV29-1 | CSVVSPAREQFF | TGCAGCGTTGTAAGCCCAGCACGTGAGCAGTTCTTC
. | TRBD1 | TRBJ1-2 | TRBV28 | CASRQGPTTRNYGYTF | TGTGCCAGCAGACAGGGGCCCACGACTAGGAACTATGGCTACACCTTC
. | . | TRBJ1-1 | TRBV29-1 | CSVDQLNTEAFF | TGCAGCGTTGATCAGTTGAACACTGAAGCTTTCTTT
. | . | TRBJ2-2 | TRBV5-1 | CASREQTNTGELFF | TGCGCCAGCAGGGAACAAACGAACACCGGGGAGCTGTTTTTT
few | . | TRBJ2-3 | TRBV12-3/TRBV12-4 | CASTRGRLLADTQYF | TGTGCCAGCACGCGGGGCAGGTTGTTGGCAGATACGCAGTATTTT
. | . | TRBJ2-2 | TRBV18 | CASSPPWQGKSGELFF | TGTGCCAGCTCACCACCCTGGCAGGGGAAGAGCGGGGAGCTGTTTTTT
few | . | TRBJ1-1 | TRBV30 | CAWSDLSRETEAFF | TGTGCCTGGAGTGACCTCAGCAGGGAAACTGAAGCTTTCTTT
. | . | TRBJ2-2 | TRBV20-1 | CSAAGTINTGELFF | TGCAGTGCTGCCGGGACCATCAACACCGGGGAGCTGTTTTTT
few | TRBD1 | TRBJ2-3 | TRBV7-2 | CASRPRTGENTQYF | TGTGCCAGCAGGCCGAGAACAGGGGAGAATACGCAGTATTTT
many | TRBD2 | TRBJ2-7 | TRBV20-1 | CSAEALAGSYEQYF | TGCAGTGCTGAAGCACTAGCGGGCTCCTACGAGCAGTACTTC
. | . | TRBJ2-1 | TRBV12-3/TRBV12-4 | CASTDYNEQFF | TGTGCCAGCACTGATTACAATGAGCAGTTCTTC